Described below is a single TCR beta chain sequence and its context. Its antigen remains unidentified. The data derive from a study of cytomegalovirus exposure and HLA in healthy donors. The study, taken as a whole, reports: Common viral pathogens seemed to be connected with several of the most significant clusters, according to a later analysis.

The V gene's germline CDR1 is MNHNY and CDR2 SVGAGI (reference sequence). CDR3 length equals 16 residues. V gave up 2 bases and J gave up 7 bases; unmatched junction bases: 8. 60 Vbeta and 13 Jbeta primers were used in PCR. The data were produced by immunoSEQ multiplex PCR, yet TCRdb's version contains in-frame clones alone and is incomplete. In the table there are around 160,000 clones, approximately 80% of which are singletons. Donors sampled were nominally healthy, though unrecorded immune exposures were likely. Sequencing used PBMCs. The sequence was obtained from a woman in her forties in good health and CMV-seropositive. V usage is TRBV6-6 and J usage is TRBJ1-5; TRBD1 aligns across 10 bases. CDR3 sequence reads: CASSYQRDRGLQPQHF. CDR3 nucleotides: TGTGCCAGCAGTTACCAAAGGGACAGGGGATTGCAGCCCCAGCATTTT.